These 17 T cell receptor beta chains came from one sample sequenced in a study of T cell clonotyping in hematopoietic cell transplantation. Generated by immunoSEQ multiplex PCR, the TCRdb table keeps only in-frame clones and is missing some. The sample consists of around 24,000 clones, roughly 82% of them appearing once. Time point: recipient sample about 28 days before transplant, after cytoreduction. The sample in question was peripheral blood mononuclear cells, obtained before stem cell transplant. These receptors all stem from a woman aged 60-75 years with acute myeloid leukemia. Some clones in this sample may be carry-over from other donors' samples.

The chain has TRBV28 and TRBJ2-7; D not resolved. Per germline, CDR1 MDHEN and CDR2 SYDVKM. The V gene lost 3 bases and the J gene lost 2 bases, with 11 bases spanning the gap. This CDR3 spans 14 amino acids. The CDR3 sequence is CASSFSQVPYEQYF. Written as DNA, the CDR3 is TGTGCCAGCAGTTTTTCGCAGGTCCCCTACGAGCAGTACTTC.

The chain uses TRBV27 and TRBJ1-5; no clear D gene. Germline CDR1 and CDR2: MNHEY and SMNVEV (reference sequence). Trimming cost V 4 bases and J 2 bases, with 6 bases left between them. CDR3 size: 13 residues. The CDR3 spells CASSYRGNQPQHF. DNA of the CDR3: TGTGCCAGCAGTTACCGGGGCAATCAGCCCCAGCATTTT.

This clone was detected once. This rearrangement joins TRBV5-6 to TRBJ1-2; D is possibly TRBD1 (5 bases). This CDR3 is built from 14 residues. Germline lookup yields CDR1 SGHDT and CDR2 YYEEEE. Trimming removed 3 bases from V and 4 bases from J, with 13 bases in between. CDR3 in DNA: TGTGCCAGCAGCTCTGGTTGGGGCGGCTATGGCTACACCTTC. Translated, it gives CASSSGWGGYGYTF.

J is TRBJ1-2 and V is TRBV6-1; D uncertain. CDR3 length: 13 residues. CDR1 and CDR2 from the germline V gene are MNHNS and SASEGT. The V end was cut by 10 bases, the J end by 1 base, with 13 bases between. This chain's CDR3 is CAISSGNNYGYTF. The CDR3 nucleotides are TGTGCCATATCCAGCGGCAATAACTATGGCTACACCTTC.

The V gene is TRBV4-1, the J gene TRBJ2-3, with D tentatively TRBD1 (5 bases). V lost 0 bases, J lost 1 base, and 17 bases lay in between. This CDR3 has 18 residues. Germline values: CDR1 MGHRA, CDR2 YSYEKL. CDR3 amino acids: CASSQDRGLPGGTDTQYF. CDR3 bases: TGCGCCAGCAGCCAAGATAGGGGCCTTCCGGGTGGCACAGATACGCAGTATTTT.

This clone was counted once. This rearrangement joins TRBV7-8 to TRBJ1-6; no clear D. The CDR3 is made up of 16 amino acids. The germline gives CDR1 SGHVS, CDR2 FQNEAQ. The germline V and J ends were trimmed by 1 base and 1 base, with 8 bases remaining between them. CDR3 loop: CASSLVGTSYNSPLHF. The CDR3 bases are TGTGCCAGCAGCTTAGTCGGTACATCCTATAATTCACCCCTCCACTTT.

This chain uses TRBV5-1 with TRBJ2-6; D uncertain. Per germline, CDR1 SGHRS and CDR2 YFSETQ. The V end was cut by 1 base, the J end by 1 base, with 3 bases between. The CDR3 is 14 residues long. The CDR3 region has the DNA TGCGCCAGCAGCTTGCGGTCTGGGGCCAACGTCCTGACTTTC. Translating gives CASSLRSGANVLTF.

The gene calls are TRBV6-5 and TRBJ1-2, with D unresolved. The CDR3 sequence is 14 residues long. V was trimmed by 0 bases and J by 4 bases, leaving 9 bases between them. Germline values: CDR1 MNHEY, CDR2 SVGAGI. As DNA, the CDR3 is TGTGCCAGCAGTTACTCGAAAGTAGGCTATGGCTACACCTTC. Its protein is CASSYSKVGYGYTF.

The chain recombines TRBV4-3 with TRBJ1-3; D unresolved. This CDR3 spans 16 amino acids. Germline values: CDR1 LGHNA, CDR2 YSLEER. V lost 3 bases, J lost 0 bases, and 12 bases lay in between. The CDR3 here is CASSQTATNSGNTIYF. The CDR3 DNA reads TGCGCCAGCAGCCAGACGGCCACGAACTCTGGAAACACCATATATTTT.

This clone was seen a single time. CDR3: CASSQEVGYGYTF. CDR3 sequence (DNA): TGTGCCAGCAGCCAAGAAGTGGGGTACGGCTACACCTTC. The chain joins TRBV14 to TRBJ1-2; D is undetermined. The CDR3 totals 13 residues. Germline V gene data show CDR1 as SGHDN and CDR2 as FVKESK. Between the trimmed V and J ends, which lost 0 bases and 8 bases, there was a span of 10 bases.

The chain joins TRBV7-8 to TRBJ1-6; TRBD1 matches at 8 bases. The V gene end was trimmed by 2 bases and the J gene end by 7 bases; junction bases not matched to a gene: 10. Germline CDR1 and CDR2: SGHVS and FQNEAQ. CDR3 length: 17 residues. The CDR3 loop reads CASSLFRFTGGNSPLHF. The DNA of the CDR3 is TGTGCCAGCAGCTTATTCCGGTTTACAGGGGGAAATTCACCCCTCCACTTT. The whole variable domain, filled in from reference TRBV7-8 and TRBJ1-6, reads GAGVSQSPRYKVAKRGQDVALRCDPISGHVSLFWYQQALGQGPEFLTYFQNEAQLDKSGLPSDRFFAERPEGSVSTLKIQRTQQEDSAVYLCASSLFRFTGGNSPLHFGNGTRLTVT.

The genes are TRBV9 and TRBJ2-7, with D possibly being TRBD1 (6 bases). The CDR3 loop spans 14 amino acids. With 3 bases removed from V and 2 bases from J, the gap between germline ends came to 12 bases. Germline loops: CDR1 SGDLS, CDR2 YYNGEE. This chain's CDR3 is CASSARDKPYEQYF. The CDR3 nucleotides read TGTGCCAGCAGCGCTCGGGACAAACCCTACGAGCAGTACTTC.

V usage is TRBV10-3 and J usage is TRBJ1-2; 9 bases are shared with TRBD1. CDR3 length: 14 amino acids. Looked up from germline, CDR1 is ENHRY and CDR2 is SYGVKD. After removal of 6 bases from V and 4 bases from J, the junction contained 6 bases not matched to a gene. The CDR3 nucleotides are TGTGCCATCAGGGCTGGACAGGGGAGCTATGGCTACACCTTC. Translating it yields CAIRAGQGSYGYTF.

The rearrangement joins TRBV27 to TRBJ2-3, with a weak D call TRBD2 (5 bases). The length of the CDR3 is 14 residues. The germline gives CDR1 MNHEY, CDR2 SMNVEV (reference sequence). V gave up 0 bases and J gave up 6 bases, with 10 bases separating them. CDR3 bases: TGTGCCAGCAGTTTATCTACTAGATGGGATACGCAGTATTTT. This gives the protein CASSLSTRWDTQYF.

The chain combines TRBV25-1 with TRBJ2-5; D is ambiguous. CDR1 is MGHDK and CDR2 is SYGVNS in the germline V gene. Trimming removed 5 bases from V and 5 bases from J, with 18 bases in between. The CDR3 contains 15 residues. The CDR3 is CASSPDETPRETQYF. The CDR3 DNA reads as TGTGCCAGCAGTCCGGACGAGACCCCTAGGGAGACCCAGTACTTC.

The chain combines TRBV5-1 with TRBJ2-1; D is uncertain. V was cut by 2 bases and J by 8 bases, with 5 bases left in between. CDR1 is SGHRS, CDR2 YFSETQ, per germline. CDR3 size: 11 residues. CDR3 in amino acids: CASSFRDEQFF. The CDR3 nucleotides read TGCGCCAGCAGCTTTCGGGATGAGCAGTTCTTC.

The count of this clone is one. The genes are TRBV11-2 and TRBJ2-4, with no clear D. V was shortened by 8 bases and J by 5 bases, with 13 bases between the two germline ends. Germline CDR1 reads SGHAT; CDR2 reads FQNNGV. This CDR3 has 13 residues. CDR3 nucleotide sequence: TGTGCCAGCCGCCGGGTAGGACAAAACATTCAGTACTTC. Its translation is CASRRVGQNIQYF. The full variable domain, completed using reference TRBV11-2 and TRBJ2-4, is EAGVAQSPRYKIIEKRQSVAFWCNPISGHATLYWYQQILGQGPKLLIQFQNNGVVDDSQLPKDRFSAERLKGVDSTLKIQPAKLEDSAVYLCASRRVGQNIQYFGAGTRLSVL.